Detailed here is one T cell receptor beta chain. The antigen it recognizes is unknown. Nothing much larger sits one base from this clone, and base qualities are not available. This sample is part of a study of CD8+CD57+ T cells in acquired aplastic anemia listed by TCRdb under 2018. Some background on the complete study: DNA extracted from sorted CD4+ and CD8+ cells had a mean of roughly 3.3 ug, with a range of roughly 0.17 to 30 ug. Mean read counts for healthy donor samples were approximately 10 million for CD4+ cells and roughly 12 million for CD8+ cells.

Broader findings and caveats from the paper: CD8+ Simpson's diversity did not differ significantly between patients and healthy controls (P=0.060). Roughly 30 CD8+ CDR3 sequences were found to be shared between patients and controls, but these sequences appeared to be highly expressed in patients and within the immunodominant clones of the patients.

TCR beta VDJ combination and CDR3 sequence profiling used genomic DNA as the template. An Illumina HiSeq 2000 was the platform used for TCR repertoire sequencing. Per the original workflow: Repertoires were assessed using TRBV/TRBJ rearrangement plots, CDR3 size and DJ length profiles, and Simpson's diversity index. Whichever DNA sequence was most abundant in the deep sequencing data was defined as the immunodominant clone. CDR3 amino acid sequences were checked for sharing between subjects and were compared against published repertoires and the VDJdb database. TCRdb reprocessing: public reads trimmed at Q25 with fastp, clones called with MiXCR, in-frame beta chains kept. Entries that share a CDR3 protein sequence are merged under the most common genes and DNA. The V and J calls come from TCRdb's annotation, not from the publication. Across this sample there are some 64,000 distinct CDR3 sequences, with over 45% seen only once. The ten largest make up 2% to 2.5% of the sample.

Trimming takes 7 bases from V and 0 bases from J, and the germline ends sit 9 bases apart. Taken from the germline V gene, the CDR1 and CDR2 loops are SNHLY and FYNNEI. The CDR3 holds 13 amino acids from the cysteine to the phenylalanine. This entry keeps only the CDR3 DNA: 39 bases, framed from base 1. In this study, sorted CD4+ and CD8+ T cells from the blood of healthy subjects and of severe aplastic anemia patients had their TCR repertoires deep-sequenced. Ficoll-Paque density gradient centrifugation was used to isolate peripheral blood mononuclear cells. Before DNA was extracted, CD4+ and CD8+ T cells were sorted using either FACS or magnetic beads.

The chain links TRBV2 with TRBJ1-1, with no reliable assignment of the D segment. The sequenced sample was sorted CD4+, CD8+, or CD8+CD57+ T cells (not recorded which) from PBMCs. This TCR derives from a human donor in good health, serving as a control. This receptor has the CDR3 CASIGRLNTEAFF. The nucleotide sequence reads as follows: TGTGCCAGCATTGGCCGATTGAACACTGAAGCTTTCTTT. When the CDR3 is completed using the reference TRBV2 and TRBJ1-1 genes on either side, the full variable domain is EPEVTQTPSHQVTQMGQEVILRCVPISNHLYFYWYRQILGQKVEFLVSFYNNEISEKSEIFDDQFSVERPDGSNFTLKIRSTKLEDSAMYFCASIGRLNTEAFFGQGTRLTVV.